This record looks at one T cell receptor beta chain sequence and its context. The data are from a study of somatic mutations in cytotoxic T cells in rheumatoid arthritis. Only in-frame clones appear in the TCRdb table, and some are missing; sequencing was by immunoSEQ multiplex PCR. Here the sample spans 660 or so clones, 65% to 85% being singletons. V gave up 0 bases and J gave up 3 bases; unmatched junction bases: 11. This CDR3 is 18 amino acids long. The germline gives CDR1 SGHVS, CDR2 FQNEAQ. The V call is TRBV7-8, the J call TRBJ2-3; 8 bases map to TRBD2. The receptor's source is an adult with rheumatoid arthritis. Sequencing was carried out using CD8+ T cells sorted from blood. The CDR3 protein is CASSLAQSGGEFTDTQYF. In DNA form, the CDR3 reads TGTGCCAGCAGCTTAGCGCAGTCGGGGGGGGAGTTTACAGATACGCAGTATTTT.